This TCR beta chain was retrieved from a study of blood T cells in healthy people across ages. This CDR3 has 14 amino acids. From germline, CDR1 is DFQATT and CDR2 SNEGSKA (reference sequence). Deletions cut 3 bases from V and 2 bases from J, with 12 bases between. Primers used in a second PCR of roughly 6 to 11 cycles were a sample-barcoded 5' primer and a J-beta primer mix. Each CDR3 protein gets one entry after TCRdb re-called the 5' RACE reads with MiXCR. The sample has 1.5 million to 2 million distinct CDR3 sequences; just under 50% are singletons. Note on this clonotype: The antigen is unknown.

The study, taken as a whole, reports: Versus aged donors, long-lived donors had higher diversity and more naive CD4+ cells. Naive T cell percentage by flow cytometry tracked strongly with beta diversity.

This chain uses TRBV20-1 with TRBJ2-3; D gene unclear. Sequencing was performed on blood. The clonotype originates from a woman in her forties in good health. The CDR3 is CSASTIASTDTQYF. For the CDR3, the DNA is TGCAGTGCTAGCACTATAGCCTCCACAGATACGCAGTATTTT.